Only a few counts were recorded for the clone carrying this TCR beta chain. Its antigen is unknown. A universal primer binding site was introduced by template switching. The final cDNA contained unique molecular identifiers. TCRdb re-called the 5' RACE reads through MiXCR, storing one row per CDR3 protein. The repertoire includes 410,000 or so distinct CDR3 sequences, less than 20% of them detected once, and 12% sits in the top ten. The sample comes from a study of identical twins. General study results and limits: Conclusions were based on cross-sectional statistical analysis, without following the same donors. Zero-insertion analyses were open to partial confounding by invariant MAIT and iNKT cells.

Germline CDR1 is SGHRS and CDR2 is YFSETQ. This CDR3 has 16 residues. The chain employs TRBV5-1 and TRBJ1-1; possibly TRBD1 for D (5 bases). This sequence was found in a man in his forties or fifties in good health. The sequencing input was naive T cells sorted from blood. This chain's CDR3 is CVTRRVPGASNTEAFF. CDR3 nucleotides: TGCGTCACCAGGCGGGTCCCCGGGGCTTCGAACACTGAAGCTTTCTTT.